This T cell receptor (beta chain) was identified in a study of CD4 T cells in relation to SARS-CoV-2 and coronaviruses. The wider study: TCR beta CDR3s were sequenced after approximately ten-day antigen culture of PBMCs.

Unexposed donor CD4+ T cells date from 2011-2018, before the COVID-19 pandemic. Isolation of CD4+ T cells took place after about eleven days in culture. Unexposed-donor CD4+ T cells were probed with SARS-CoV-2 S/N and four cold-coronavirus spikes, cells permitting. TCRdb keeps only in-frame clones here, not all; method: immunoSEQ multiplex PCR. The sample lists around 16,000 clones; 76% were seen once. The table lists this clone with a few counts. No antigen is known for it. The CDR3 is 14 residues long. V lost 2 bases and J 0 bases, leaving 4 bases between the germline ends. The germline CDR1 and CDR2 sequences are SNHLY and FYNNEI.

The sample consisted of CD4+ T cells from PBMCs, cultured in vitro. The sequence was collected from a human donor in good health. The chain joins TRBV2 to TRBJ2-2; D gene uncertain. CDR3 sequence (DNA): TGTGCCAGCAGTGAACGGGCGAACACCGGGGAGCTGTTTTTT. Encoded protein: CASSERANTGELFF.